This T cell receptor beta chain was sequenced for a study of T cells in Graves' hyperthyroidism and ophthalmopathy. The CDR3 covers 14 residues. Trimming stripped 7 bases from V and 2 bases from J, with 12 bases between. Looked up from germline, CDR1 is LNHDA and CDR2 is SQIVND (reference sequence). Amplification yielded TCR beta CDR3 regions, with RNA transcripts as the source. Initially, a first-round RT-PCR of the TCR CDR3 employed the HTBI primer set. TCRdb passed the multiplex PCR reads through MiXCR, listing each CDR3 protein once. This sample yields around 600,000 distinct CDR3 sequences, of which around 15% are seen a single time; approximately 3.5% belongs to the top ten. A note on this clonotype: Its specificity is unknown.

Overall study findings and caveats: Ophthalmopathy was model-predicted a median approximately 6.9 months pre-onset.

Source material for PBMCs was 9 to 10 ml fresh peripheral blood. The sample consisted of blood. The chain carries TRBV19 and TRBJ1-5, with D tentatively TRBD1 (6 bases). This sequence originates from a woman aged 40 to 50 with Graves' ophthalmopathy. The CDR3 DNA follows: TGTGCCAGTAAGGGGGGAGGAGGCAATCAGCCCCAGCATTTT. Its protein product is CASKGGGGNQPQHF.